The sequence of this T cell receptor (beta chain) was determined in a study of cytomegalovirus exposure and HLA in healthy donors. The PCR contained 60 Vbeta and 13 Jbeta primers. Profiling relied on immunoSEQ multiplex PCR, and the TCRdb table lists in-frame clones only, not all of them. The sample has about 200,000 clones, 80% to 85% seen once. CDR3 size: 15 residues. CDR1 SGHVS and CDR2 FQNEAQ come from the germline V gene. V lost 5 bases and J lost 4; bases outside the gene matches: 8. The sequencing sample was made of PBMCs. The rearrangement uses TRBV7-8 and TRBJ2-7; the match to TRBD2 covers 10 bases. This clonotype was sampled from a woman aged 40-49 years in good health and CMV-seronegative. In DNA form, the CDR3 reads TGTGCCAGCAGCCGGCGAGCGGGAGGGCTGTACGAGCAGTACTTC. Protein: CASSRRAGGLYEQYF.